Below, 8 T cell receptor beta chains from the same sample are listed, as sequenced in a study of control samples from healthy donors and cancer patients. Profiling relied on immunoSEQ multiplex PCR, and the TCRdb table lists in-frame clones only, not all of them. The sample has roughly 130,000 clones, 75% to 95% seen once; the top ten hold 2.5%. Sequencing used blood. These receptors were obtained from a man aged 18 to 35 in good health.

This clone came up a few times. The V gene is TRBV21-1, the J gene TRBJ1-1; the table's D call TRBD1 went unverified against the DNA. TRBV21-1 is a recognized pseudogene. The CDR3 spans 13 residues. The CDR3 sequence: CASKQGGGTEAFF. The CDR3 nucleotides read TGTGCCAGCAAACAGGGGGGTGGCACTGAAGCTTTCTTT.

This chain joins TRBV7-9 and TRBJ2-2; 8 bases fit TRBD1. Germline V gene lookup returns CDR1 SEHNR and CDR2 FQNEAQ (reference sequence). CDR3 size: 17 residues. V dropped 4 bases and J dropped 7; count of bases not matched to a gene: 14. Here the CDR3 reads CASSYSRQGARIGELFF. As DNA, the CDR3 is TGTGCCAGCAGCTATTCAAGGCAGGGGGCGCGGATCGGGGAGCTGTTTTTT.

The CDR3 reads CASSPSGGYYNEQFF. The CDR3 nucleotides are TGTGCCAGCAGTCCCAGCGGCGGGTACTACAATGAGCAGTTCTTC. The rearrangement joins TRBV6-2 or TRBV6-3 to TRBJ2-1, with TRBD2 as a possible D gene (5 bases). The germline V gene has CDR1 MNHEY and CDR2 SVGEGT. The CDR3 extends over 15 amino acids. The V and J ends lost 5 bases and 3 bases respectively, with 14 bases between them.

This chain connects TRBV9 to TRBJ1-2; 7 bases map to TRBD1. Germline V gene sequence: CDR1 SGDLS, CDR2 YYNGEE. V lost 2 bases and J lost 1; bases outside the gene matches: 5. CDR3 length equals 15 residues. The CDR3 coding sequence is TGTGCCAGCAGCGTTGGGACAGCGCATAACTATGGCTACACCTTC. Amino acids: CASSVGTAHNYGYTF. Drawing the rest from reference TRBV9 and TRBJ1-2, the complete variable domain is DSGVTQTPKHLITATGQRVTLRCSPRSGDLSVYWYQQSLDQGLQFLIQYYNGEERAKGNILERFSAQQFPDLHSELNLSSLELGDSALYFCASSVGTAHNYGYTFGSGTRLTVV.

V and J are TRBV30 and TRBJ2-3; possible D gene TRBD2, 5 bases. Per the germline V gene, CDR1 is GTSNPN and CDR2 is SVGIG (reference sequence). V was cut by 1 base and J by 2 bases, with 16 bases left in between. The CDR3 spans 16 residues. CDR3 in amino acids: CAWSAGVWPATDTQYF. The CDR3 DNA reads TGTGCCTGGAGTGCCGGGGTCTGGCCCGCCACAGATACGCAGTATTTT.

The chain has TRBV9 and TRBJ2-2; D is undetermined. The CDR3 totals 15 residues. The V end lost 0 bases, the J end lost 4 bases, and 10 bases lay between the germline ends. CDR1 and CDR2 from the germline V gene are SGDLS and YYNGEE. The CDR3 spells CASSVEGFITGELFF. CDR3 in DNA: TGTGCCAGCAGCGTAGAAGGGTTCATCACCGGGGAGCTGTTTTTT.

DNA for the CDR3: TGTGCCAGCAGCTTTCTTGGGACATACGAGCGGACAGATACGCAGTATTTT. Protein sequence: CASSFLGTYERTDTQYF. The V and J genes are TRBV5-5 and TRBJ2-3, with D possibly TRBD1 on 6 matching bases. Trimming pared 2 bases from V and 3 bases from J, leaving 19 bases between. The CDR3 spans 17 residues. Germline CDR1 is SGHKS and CDR2 is YYEKEE (reference sequence).

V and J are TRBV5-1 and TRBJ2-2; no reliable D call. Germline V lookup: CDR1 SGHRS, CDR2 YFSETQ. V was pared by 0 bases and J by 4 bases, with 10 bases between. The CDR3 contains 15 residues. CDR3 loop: CASSLDTPATGELFF. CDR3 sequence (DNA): TGCGCCAGCAGCTTGGATACGCCGGCCACCGGGGAGCTGTTTTTT.